This T cell receptor beta chain was sequenced during a study of low-dose radiotherapy and immunotherapy resistance in tumors. The time point here: after trial treatment. Treatment denoted: LDRT plus nivolumab, ipilimumab, low-dose cyclophosphamide and aspirin (RACIN trial). It was nivolumab, ipilimumab, aspirin, low-dose cyclophosphamide and low-dose radiotherapy that donors received. Alpha and beta chains were covered, as first-strand cDNA relied on TRAV- and TRBV-specific primers. TCR amplification ran 20 PCR cycles using constant-region and V-primer adapter primers. Isolated mRNA underwent amplification via in vitro transcription. TCRdb reprocessed the reads via MiXCR and lists one record per CDR3 protein. The sample shows around 100,000 distinct CDR3 sequences, 20% to 25% of them seen only once. The sample holds a few counts of this clonotype. The DNA is omitted, as the CDR3 cannot be located on it reliably, and the CDR3 follows TCRdb's listing.

16 amino acids form the CDR3, both terminal residues included. The V gene's germline CDR1 is SGHNT and CDR2 YYREEE (reference sequence). This TCR came from a female donor with ovarian cancer. Sequencing used PBMCs, obtained after low-dose radiotherapy plus immunotherapy. This chain uses TRBV5-4 with TRBJ2-2. The CDR3: CASSWSSSNTGELFFF.